This T cell receptor beta chain originates from a study of Tregs in tolerant kidney transplant recipients. Broader study findings: The most relevant donor-specific Treg TCRbeta repertoire apparently came from expansion with activated donor B cells.

A remark on this clone: The target antigen is unknown.

Trimming took 2 bases from V and 4 from J, leaving 12 bases between them. The CDR3 spans 14 residues. Germline values: CDR1 SGHNT, CDR2 YYREEE (reference sequence). Method: immunoSEQ multiplex PCR; TCRdb's copy keeps in-frame clones and lacks some. This sample has 100,000 to 120,000 clones, with around 90% found just once. Here the sequenced sample was CD4+ T cells from blood, taken before the transplant. The TCR sequence derives from a human donor who received a combined kidney and bone marrow transplant. This rearrangement joins TRBV5-4 to TRBJ1-2; D not certain. Here the CDR3 reads CASSFGSITYGYTF. The CDR3 DNA reads as TGTGCCAGCAGCTTTGGGAGCATAACCTATGGCTACACCTTC.